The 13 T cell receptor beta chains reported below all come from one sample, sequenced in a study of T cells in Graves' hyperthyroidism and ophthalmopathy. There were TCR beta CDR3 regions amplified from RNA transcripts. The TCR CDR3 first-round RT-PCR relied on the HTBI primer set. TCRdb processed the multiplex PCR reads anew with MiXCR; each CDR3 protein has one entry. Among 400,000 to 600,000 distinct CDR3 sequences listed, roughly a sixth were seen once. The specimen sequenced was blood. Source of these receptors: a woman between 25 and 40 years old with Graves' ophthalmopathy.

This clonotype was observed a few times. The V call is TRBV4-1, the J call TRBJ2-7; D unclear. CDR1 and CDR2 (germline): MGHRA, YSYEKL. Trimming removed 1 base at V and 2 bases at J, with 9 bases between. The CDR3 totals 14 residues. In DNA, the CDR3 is TGCGCCAGCAGCCAAGTTTCAGGTACCTACGAGCAGTACTTC. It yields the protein CASSQVSGTYEQYF.

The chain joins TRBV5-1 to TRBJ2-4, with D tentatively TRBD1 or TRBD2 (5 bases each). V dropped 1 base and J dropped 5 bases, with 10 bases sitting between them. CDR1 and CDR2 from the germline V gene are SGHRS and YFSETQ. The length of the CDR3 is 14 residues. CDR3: CASSLLLGENIQYF. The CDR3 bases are TGCGCCAGCAGCTTGTTACTAGGGGAAAACATTCAGTACTTC.

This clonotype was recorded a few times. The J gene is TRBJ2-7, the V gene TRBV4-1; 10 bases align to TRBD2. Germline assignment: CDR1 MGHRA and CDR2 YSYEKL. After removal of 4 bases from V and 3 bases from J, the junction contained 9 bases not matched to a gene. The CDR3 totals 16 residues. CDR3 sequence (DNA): TGCGCCAGCAGCCGTCCCGGGACTAGCGTTCACTACGAGCAGTACTTC. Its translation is CASSRPGTSVHYEQYF.

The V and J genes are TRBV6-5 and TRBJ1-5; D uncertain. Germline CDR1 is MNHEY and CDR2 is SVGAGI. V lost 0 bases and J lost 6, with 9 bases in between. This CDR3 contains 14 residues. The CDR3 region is CASSYSGFAQPQHF. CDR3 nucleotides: TGTGCCAGCAGTTACTCAGGGTTCGCTCAGCCCCAGCATTTT.

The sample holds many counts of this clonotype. CDR3 amino acids: CASSEGRISSYEQYF. The CDR3 region has the DNA TGTGCCAGCAGTGAGGGTCGGATAAGCTCCTACGAGCAGTACTTC. The chain is built from TRBV2 and TRBJ2-7; D not resolved. Trimming removed 3 bases from V and 0 bases from J, with 12 bases in between. Germline V gene lookup returns CDR1 SNHLY and CDR2 FYNNEI. This CDR3 contains 15 residues.

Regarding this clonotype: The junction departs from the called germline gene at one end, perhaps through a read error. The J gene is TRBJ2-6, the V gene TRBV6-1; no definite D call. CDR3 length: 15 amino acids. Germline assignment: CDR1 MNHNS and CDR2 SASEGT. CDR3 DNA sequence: TGTGCGAGCAGTAGGGAAGCGAGGGGGGCCAACGTCCTGACTTTC. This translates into CASSREARGANVLTF.

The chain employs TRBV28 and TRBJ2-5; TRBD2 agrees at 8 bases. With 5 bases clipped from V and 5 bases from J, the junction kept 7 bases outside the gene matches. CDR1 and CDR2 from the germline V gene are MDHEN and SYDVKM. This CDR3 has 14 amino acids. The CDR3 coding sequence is TGTGCCAGCAGTAGGAGCGGGAGTATTGAGACCCAGTACTTC. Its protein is CASSRSGSIETQYF.

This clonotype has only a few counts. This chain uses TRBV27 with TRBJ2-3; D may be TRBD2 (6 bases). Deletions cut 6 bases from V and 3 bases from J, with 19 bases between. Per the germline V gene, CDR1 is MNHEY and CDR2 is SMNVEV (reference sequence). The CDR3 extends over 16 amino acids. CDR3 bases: TGTGCCAGCAGCCCTCACCGAAGCGGGTTGACAGATACGCAGTATTTT. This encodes CASSPHRSGLTDTQYF.

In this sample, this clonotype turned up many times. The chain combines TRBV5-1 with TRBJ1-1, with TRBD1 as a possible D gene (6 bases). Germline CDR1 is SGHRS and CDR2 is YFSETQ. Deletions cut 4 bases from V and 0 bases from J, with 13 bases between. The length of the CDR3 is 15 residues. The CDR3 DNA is TGCGCCAGCAGCCCAGGGGACATTGTGAACACTGAAGCTTTCTTT. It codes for CASSPGDIVNTEAFF. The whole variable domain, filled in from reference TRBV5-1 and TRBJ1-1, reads KAGVTQTPRYLIKTRGQQVTLSCSPISGHRSVSWYQQTPGQGLQFLFEYFSETQRNKGNFPGRFSGRQFSNSRSEMNVSTLELGDSALYLCASSPGDIVNTEAFFGQGTRLTVV.

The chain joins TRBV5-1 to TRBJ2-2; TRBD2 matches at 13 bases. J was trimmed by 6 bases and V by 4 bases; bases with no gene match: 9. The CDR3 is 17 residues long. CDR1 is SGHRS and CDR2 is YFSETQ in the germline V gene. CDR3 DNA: TGCGCCAGCAGCCGAAGGACTAGCGGGAGTATACCCGGGGAGCTGTTTTTT. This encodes CASSRRTSGSIPGELFF. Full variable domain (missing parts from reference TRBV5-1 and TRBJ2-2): KAGVTQTPRYLIKTRGQQVTLSCSPISGHRSVSWYQQTPGQGLQFLFEYFSETQRNKGNFPGRFSGRQFSNSRSEMNVSTLELGDSALYLCASSRRTSGSIPGELFFGEGSRLTVL.

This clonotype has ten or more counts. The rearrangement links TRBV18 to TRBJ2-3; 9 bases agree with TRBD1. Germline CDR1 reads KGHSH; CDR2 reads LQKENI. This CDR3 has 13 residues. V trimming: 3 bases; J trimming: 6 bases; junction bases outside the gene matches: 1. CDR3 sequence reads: CASSPDRGDTQYF. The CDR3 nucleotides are TGTGCCAGCTCACCCGACAGGGGGGATACGCAGTATTTT.

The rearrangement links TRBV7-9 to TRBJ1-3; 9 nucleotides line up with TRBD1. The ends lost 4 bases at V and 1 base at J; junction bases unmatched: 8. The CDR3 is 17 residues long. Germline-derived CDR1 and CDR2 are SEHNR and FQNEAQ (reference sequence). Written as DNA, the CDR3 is TGTGCCAGCAGCTCCCAACCGGGACAGGGATCTGGAAACACCATATATTTT. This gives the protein CASSSQPGQGSGNTIYF.

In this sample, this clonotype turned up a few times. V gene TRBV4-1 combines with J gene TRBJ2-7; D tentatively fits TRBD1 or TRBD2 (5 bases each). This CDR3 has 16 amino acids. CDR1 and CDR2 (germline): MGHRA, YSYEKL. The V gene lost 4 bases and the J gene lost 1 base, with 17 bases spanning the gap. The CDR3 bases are TGCGCCAGCAGCCTAGCCGGGACCATGAGGTCCTACGAGCAGTACTTC. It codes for CASSLAGTMRSYEQYF.